This T cell receptor beta chain is drawn from a study of blood T cell repertoires in COVID-19. Generated by immunoSEQ multiplex PCR, the TCRdb table keeps only in-frame clones and is missing some. The repertoire holds more than 85,000 clones, with more than 90% as singletons. Trimming removed 3 bases from V and 4 bases from J, with 7 bases in between. Germline V lookup: CDR1 MNHNS, CDR2 SASEGT. This CDR3 contains 13 residues. This clonotype originated in a man between 18 and 29 years old with acute or convalescent COVID-19. Sequenced input: peripheral blood. The genes are TRBV6-1 and TRBJ1-3; D is uncertain. This CDR3 reads CASSEVRGNTIYF. The CDR3 DNA reads as TGTGCCAGCAGTGAGGTGAGAGGAAACACCATATATTTT.